A few counts support the clone carrying this T cell receptor (beta chain). These data come from a study of T-cell reconstitution after alpha-beta-depleted transplantation in children. Using unique molecular identifiers, the investigators prepared the TCRbeta library. MiXCR, run by TCRdb on the PCR reads, gives a single entry per CDR3 protein. The repertoire holds 350,000 to 450,000 distinct CDR3 sequences, with about a fifth as singletons. The receptor comes from a human donor who donated a stem cell graft to a child with acute myeloid leukemia. The starting material was PBMCs from the stem cell graft donor, obtained from the stem cell graft.

The CDR3 loop reads CASRFSNYNSPLHF. Here the CDR3 DNA reads TGTGCCAGCAGGTTCTCCAATTATAATTCACCCCTCCACTTT. V usage is TRBV27 and J usage is TRBJ1-6; D remains unclear. Germline values: CDR1 MNHEY, CDR2 SMNVEV (reference sequence). This CDR3 is built from 14 residues. With 6 bases removed from V and 4 bases from J, the gap between germline ends came to 10 bases.